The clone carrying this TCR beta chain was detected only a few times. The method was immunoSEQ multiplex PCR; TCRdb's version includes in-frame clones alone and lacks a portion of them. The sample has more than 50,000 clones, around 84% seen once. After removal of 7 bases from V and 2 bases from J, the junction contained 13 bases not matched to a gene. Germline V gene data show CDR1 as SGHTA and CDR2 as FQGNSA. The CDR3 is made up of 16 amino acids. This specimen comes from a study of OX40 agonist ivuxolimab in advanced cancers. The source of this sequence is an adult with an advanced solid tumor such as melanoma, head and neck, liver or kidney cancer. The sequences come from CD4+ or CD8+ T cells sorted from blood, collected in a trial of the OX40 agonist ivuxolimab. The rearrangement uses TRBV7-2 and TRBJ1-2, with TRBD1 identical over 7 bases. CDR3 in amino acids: CASTGGQRNWNYGYTF. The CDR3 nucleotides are TGTGCCAGCACTGGGGGACAGCGAAATTGGAACTATGGCTACACCTTC.